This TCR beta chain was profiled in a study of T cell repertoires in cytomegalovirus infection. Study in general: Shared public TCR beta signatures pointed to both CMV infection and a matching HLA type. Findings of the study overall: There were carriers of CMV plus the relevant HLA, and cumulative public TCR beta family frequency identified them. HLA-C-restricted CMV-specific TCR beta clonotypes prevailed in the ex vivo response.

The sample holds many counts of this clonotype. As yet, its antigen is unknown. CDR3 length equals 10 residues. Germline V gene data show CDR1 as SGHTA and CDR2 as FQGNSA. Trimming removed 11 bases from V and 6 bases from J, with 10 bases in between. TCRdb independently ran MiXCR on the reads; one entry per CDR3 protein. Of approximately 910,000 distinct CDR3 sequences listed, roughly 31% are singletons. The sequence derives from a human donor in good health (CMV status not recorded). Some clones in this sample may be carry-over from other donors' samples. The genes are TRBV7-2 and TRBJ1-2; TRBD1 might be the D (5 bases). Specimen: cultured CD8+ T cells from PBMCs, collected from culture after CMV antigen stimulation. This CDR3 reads CAHVGDGYTF. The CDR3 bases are TGTGCCCACGTGGGGGATGGCTACACCTTC.